This entry is about one T cell receptor (beta chain). RNA amounts of roughly 0.45 to 1 ug underwent reverse transcription with random hexamers. By means of immunoSEQ multiplex PCR, TCR beta CDR3 spanning 54 Vbeta and 13 Jbeta underwent amplification. TCRdb fed the immunoSEQ multiplex PCR reads into MiXCR, producing one record per CDR3 protein. The sample lists approximately 200,000 distinct CDR3 sequences, roughly 96% seen once, with 0.093% in the top ten. From germline, CDR1 is DFQATT and CDR2 SNEGSKA (reference sequence). Trimming left V 5 bases short and J 5 bases short, with 14 bases between. The CDR3 contains 13 residues. The sample comes from a study of CD8 T cells in Susac syndrome.

The origin of this receptor is a human donor with multiple sclerosis. Input material: CD4+ T cells from PBMCs. The chain joins TRBV20-1 to TRBJ2-3; maybe TRBD1 (6 bases). The CDR3 DNA follows: TGCAGTGCTTCCGGACAGTGGGGAGATACGCAGTATTTT. Protein sequence: CSASGQWGDTQYF.